Below, 18 T cell receptor beta chains from the same sample are listed, as sequenced in a study of control samples from healthy donors and cancer patients. Sequenced by immunoSEQ multiplex PCR; TCRdb stores in-frame clones only, minus some. Of 120,000 or so clones listed, 80% to 90% were seen once; the top ten hold about 2.9%. The sequencing sample was made of blood. These receptors came from a man between 60 and 75 years old in good health.

In its sample, this clone was seen a few times. The genes are TRBV18 and TRBJ2-7; 10 nucleotides agree with TRBD1. The CDR3 loop spans 19 amino acids. Germline CDR1 is KGHSH and CDR2 is LQKENI. V dropped 0 bases and J dropped 2; count of bases not matched to a gene: 13. CDR3 coding DNA: TGTGCCAGCTCACCACCAATGACAGGGGGCCCATCCGGGGCCTACGAGCAGTACTTC. Protein: CASSPPMTGGPSGAYEQYF.

The chain is built from TRBV19 and TRBJ2-6; 15 bases are a match to TRBD2. Germline-derived CDR1 and CDR2 are LNHDA and SQIVND (reference sequence). This CDR3 comprises 18 residues. Losses at the gene ends were 4 bases for V and 0 bases for J; bases not matched to a gene: 1. The CDR3 DNA reads as TGTGCCAGTAGTAGGACTAGCGGGGGGGTCTCTGGGGCCAACGTCCTGACTTTC. It yields the protein CASSRTSGGVSGANVLTF. The whole variable domain, remainder taken from reference TRBV19 and TRBJ2-6, is DGGITQSPKYLFRKEGQNVTLSCEQNLNHDAMYWYRQDPGQGLRLIYYSQIVNDFQKGDIAEGYSVSREKKESFPLTVTSAQKNPTAFYLCASSRTSGGVSGANVLTFGAGSRLTVL.

This clone was seen a few times. The chain combines TRBV28 with TRBJ2-3; D remains ambiguous. CDR1 MDHEN and CDR2 SYDVKM come from the germline V gene. The CDR3 is 13 amino acids. Deletions cut 8 bases from V and 0 bases from J, with 9 bases between. CDR3 protein: CASEDHSTDTQYF. The CDR3 DNA is TGTGCCAGCGAGGACCATAGCACAGATACGCAGTATTTT.

The chain combines TRBV28 with TRBJ1-3; D is uncertain. Germline V gene lookup returns CDR1 MDHEN and CDR2 SYDVKM. The CDR3 is made up of 16 amino acids. Deletions cut 2 bases from V and 0 bases from J, with 11 bases between. CDR3 region: CASSLMGSRSGNTIYF. DNA for the CDR3: TGTGCCAGCAGTTTAATGGGTTCTCGCTCTGGAAACACCATATATTTT.

The chain joins TRBV19 to TRBJ1-2, with 10 bases matching TRBD1. The CDR3 runs 14 residues. Trimming removed 7 bases from V and 5 bases from J; junction bases left unmatched: 7. The V gene's germline CDR1 is LNHDA and CDR2 SQIVND (reference sequence). CDR3 residues: CASNQDRGHYGYTF. The CDR3 coding sequence is TGTGCCAGTAATCAAGACAGGGGGCATTATGGCTACACCTTC.

The V call is TRBV2, the J call TRBJ1-4, with D hard to call. CDR1 is SNHLY and CDR2 is FYNNEI in the germline V gene. The CDR3 runs to 14 residues. V was pared by 5 bases and J by 5 bases, with 12 bases between. The CDR3 coding sequence is TGTGCCAGCAGTAGGGAGGGTGGGAATGAAAAACTGTTTTTT. Encoded protein: CASSREGGNEKLFF.

V gene TRBV9 combines with J gene TRBJ2-1; TRBD1 matches 8 bases. This CDR3 is 13 amino acids long. V dropped 4 bases and J dropped 9; count of bases not matched to a gene: 6. The germline V gene has CDR1 SGDLS and CDR2 YYNGEE. The CDR3 DNA reads TGTGCCAGCAGCCTCGGACAGGGCTTTGAGCAGTTCTTC. Protein sequence: CASSLGQGFEQFF.

The chain recombines TRBV2 with TRBJ1-5, with a weak D call TRBD1 (6 bases). Per the germline V gene, CDR1 is SNHLY and CDR2 is FYNNEI. V was cut by 6 bases and J by 3 bases, with 18 bases left in between. The CDR3 extends over 16 amino acids. CDR3 coding DNA: TGTGCCAGCAGATTAGGCCTACAGGGCATCAATCAGCCCCAGCATTTT. It yields the protein CASRLGLQGINQPQHF.

The V call is TRBV19, the J call TRBJ2-3; D unclear. Germline V CDR1 and CDR2: LNHDA, SQIVND (reference sequence). The CDR3 consists of 14 residues. V was cut by 3 bases and J by 1 base, with 8 bases left in between. CDR3 region: CASSMGLGTDTQYF. CDR3 nucleotides: TGTGCCAGTAGTATGGGGTTGGGCACAGATACGCAGTATTTT.

This clone was detected a few times. The chain has TRBV27 and TRBJ2-7; D ambiguous. The CDR3 has 14 amino acids. Germline V lookup: CDR1 MNHEY, CDR2 SMNVEV (reference sequence). Trimming took off 6 bases at V and 2 bases at J, with 14 bases between the two ends. CDR3 amino acids: CASSPRGPTYEQYF. In DNA, the CDR3 is TGTGCCAGCAGCCCCCGAGGCCCCACCTACGAGCAGTACTTC.

The chain combines TRBV25-1 with TRBJ1-1; possibly TRBD1 for D (6 bases). Trimming took off 5 bases at V and 10 bases at J, with 17 bases between the two ends. The CDR3 is 13 residues long. Germline CDR1 is MGHDK and CDR2 is SYGVNS. This CDR3 is CASSPGPGGGAFF. Written as DNA, the CDR3 is TGTGCCAGCAGTCCTGGGCCCGGAGGGGGAGCTTTCTTT.

The chain joins TRBV5-4 to TRBJ1-2; D is possibly TRBD1 (6 bases). The V and J ends lost 0 bases and 7 bases respectively, with 13 bases between them. The CDR3 spans 14 residues. Per the germline V gene, CDR1 is SGHNT and CDR2 is YYREEE (reference sequence). As DNA, the CDR3 is TGTGCCAGCAGCTTGGTACAGGGAAGCCGTGGCTACACCTTC. Protein sequence: CASSLVQGSRGYTF.

The chain carries TRBV30 and TRBJ1-2; TRBD1 agrees at 9 bases. Germline values: CDR1 GTSNPN, CDR2 SVGIG (reference sequence). The CDR3 is made up of 17 amino acids. V trimming: 3 bases; J trimming: 2 bases; junction bases outside the gene matches: 13. CDR3 loop: CAWSKQGALDLNYGYTF. The CDR3 DNA follows: TGTGCCTGGAGCAAACAGGGGGCTCTTGATCTGAACTATGGCTACACCTTC.

This clone was recorded a few times. The J gene is TRBJ1-2, the V gene TRBV29-1, with TRBD1 matching 10 bases. Germline trimming cut 0 bases from V and 9 bases from J; bases unmatched to any gene: 4. Germline V CDR1 and CDR2: SQVTM, ANQGSEA. The CDR3 runs to 13 residues. CDR3 in DNA: TGCAGCGTTGAAGAGACAGGGGGCGGCAGCTACACCTTC. This codes for CSVEETGGGSYTF.

The gene calls are TRBV18 and TRBJ2-5, with D tentatively TRBD1 (6 bases). Trimming stripped 4 bases from V and 4 bases from J, with 13 bases between. This CDR3 is built from 14 residues. Germline V lookup: CDR1 KGHSH, CDR2 LQKENI. The CDR3 sequence is CASSLAGTIETQYF. In nucleotides, the CDR3 is TGTGCCAGCTCACTTGCCGGGACAATAGAGACCCAGTACTTC.

The V and J genes are TRBV6-6 and TRBJ2-5; D might be TRBD1 (7 bases). Germline-derived CDR1 and CDR2 are MNHNY and SVGAGI (reference sequence). The CDR3 is 13 residues long. The V and J ends lost 8 bases and 6 bases respectively, with 16 bases between them. For the CDR3, the DNA is TGTGCCAGCTCCTGGGCAGGGGGGCAGACCCAGTACTTC. It specifies CASSWAGGQTQYF.

The count of this clone is one. V usage is TRBV28 and J usage is TRBJ1-6; D may be TRBD1 (5 bases). Germline lookup yields CDR1 MDHEN and CDR2 SYDVKM. V gave up 4 bases and J gave up 10 bases, with 14 bases separating them. The length of the CDR3 is 14 residues. CDR3 coding DNA: TGTGCCAGCAGTTCCACAGGTTGGCGGTCACCCCTCCACTTT. This gives the protein CASSSTGWRSPLHF.

This chain uses TRBV14 with TRBJ1-2; D uncertain. This CDR3 has 13 residues. V was pared by 1 base and J by 7 bases, with 10 bases between. The germline gives CDR1 SGHDN, CDR2 FVKESK. The CDR3 sequence is CASSQGMSGGYTF. The CDR3 bases are TGTGCCAGCAGCCAAGGGATGTCTGGTGGCTACACCTTC.